The 27 T cell receptor beta chains given below trace back to one sample, sequenced in a study of T-cell memory formation after mild COVID-19. TCRdb passed the 5' RACE reads through MiXCR, listing each CDR3 protein once. The sample includes over 350,000 distinct CDR3 sequences, roughly 15% seen only once; the top ten take 20% to 25%. The specimen sequenced was PBMCs or a T cell subset sorted from them (not recorded which). The receptors originated from a man in his late teens or twenties who had mild COVID-19 (a few samples of this study predate the infection). Cell type and time point are not known.

The chain combines TRBV10-3 with TRBJ1-2, with a tentative D call TRBD1 (6 bases). The CDR3 sequence is 11 residues long. Germline CDR1 ENHRY, CDR2 SYGVKD. The ends were cut back, 8 bases at V and 6 bases at J, with 10 bases in the middle. The CDR3 spells CAIGGGNGYTF. The CDR3 DNA follows: TGTGCCATCGGAGGGGGGAATGGCTACACCTTC.

This clonotype has only a few counts. Written as DNA, the CDR3 is TGTGCCACCAGTGAGGGGGACAGGGTTCAGCCCCAGCATTTT. It translates to CATSEGDRVQPQHF. V and J are TRBV24-1 and TRBJ1-5, with 9 bases fitting TRBD1. The CDR3 contains 14 residues. Germline V lookup: CDR1 KGHDR, CDR2 SFDVKD. The V and J ends lost 4 bases and 6 bases, in that order; junction bases with no gene match: 3.

This clonotype was counted between two and nine times. This sequence joins TRBV20-1 and TRBJ2-2; 7 bases fit TRBD1. The J segment lost 3 bases and the V segment lost 0 bases, leaving 10 bases of the junction unmatched. This CDR3 contains 17 residues. Looked up from germline, CDR1 is DFQATT and CDR2 is SNEGSKA (reference sequence). The DNA of the CDR3 is TGCAGTGCTAGAGATTGGGACACAGGGGTGGACACCGGGGAGCTGTTTTTT. It yields the protein CSARDWDTGVDTGELFF.

The chain links TRBV5-4 to TRBJ2-2; a possible D gene is TRBD2 (6 bases). In germline, CDR1 is SGHNT, CDR2 YYREEE (reference sequence). V lost 3 bases and J 5 bases, leaving 14 bases between the germline ends. The CDR3 totals 15 residues. The CDR3 DNA follows: TGTGCCAGCAGCTCCTACTCTAGCGCAACCGGGGAGCTGTTTTTT. It translates to CASSSYSSATGELFF.

This clonotype was detected a few times. This chain connects TRBV5-1 to TRBJ2-7; 11 bases are a match to TRBD2. Germline CDR1 SGHRS, CDR2 YFSETQ. The CDR3 is 15 amino acids. The J segment lost 3 bases and the V segment lost 3 bases, leaving 5 bases of the junction unmatched. The chain's CDR3 is CASSSIAGGDYEQYF. CDR3 DNA: TGCGCCAGCAGCTCCATAGCGGGGGGGGACTACGAGCAGTACTTC.

This clonotype was detected only a few times. The chain combines TRBV6-1 with TRBJ1-5; TRBD1 aligns across 8 bases. J was trimmed by 5 bases and V by 6 bases; bases with no gene match: 12. From germline, CDR1 is MNHNS and CDR2 SASEGT. The CDR3 extends over 16 amino acids. CDR3 nucleotides: TGTGCCAGCAGAAACGGACAGGGACTAGTTTATCAGCCCCAGCATTTT. This sequence encodes CASRNGQGLVYQPQHF.

In its sample, this clonotype was seen a few times. The gene calls are TRBV6-2 or TRBV6-3 and TRBJ2-7, with a weak D call TRBD1 (6 bases). CDR1 and CDR2 (germline): MNHEY, SVGEGT. The V gene lost 5 bases and the J gene lost 2 bases, with 19 bases spanning the gap. CDR3 size: 16 residues. CDR3 region: CASSDYEITGTYEQYV. The CDR3 DNA follows: TGTGCCAGCAGTGACTACGAAATTACAGGGACCTACGAGCAGTACGTC.

This clonotype was picked up many times. CDR3 sequence: CASNMGPSYEQYF. CDR3 sequence (DNA): TGTGCCAGCAATATGGGGCCCTCCTACGAGCAGTACTTC. V is TRBV7-8 and J is TRBJ2-7; D is perhaps TRBD1 (5 bases). The V end lost 7 bases, the J end lost 0 bases, and 10 bases lay between the germline ends. Germline-derived CDR1 and CDR2 are SGHVS and FQNEAQ. CDR3 length equals 13 residues.

This clonotype came up a few times. CDR3 sequence: CASSLIAWETQYF. The CDR3 DNA follows: TGTGCCAGCAGTTTAATCGCCTGGGAGACCCAGTACTTC. The rearrangement links TRBV12-3 or TRBV12-4 to TRBJ2-5; D unresolved. This CDR3 is built from 13 residues. V shed 2 bases and J shed 5 bases, with 9 bases lying between them.

The rearrangement joins TRBV11-2 to TRBJ1-1; tentative D call: TRBD1 (5 bases). The CDR3 runs 13 residues. Germline loops: CDR1 SGHAT, CDR2 FQNNGV. V was pared by 2 bases and J by 6 bases, with 10 bases between. CDR3 sequence reads: CASSLRTWPEAFF. In DNA form, the CDR3 reads TGTGCCAGCAGCTTAAGGACATGGCCTGAAGCTTTCTTT.

The V call is TRBV9, the J call TRBJ1-3, with a tentative D call TRBD1 (6 bases). Between the trimmed V and J ends, which lost 0 bases and 2 bases, there was a span of 12 bases. CDR1 is SGDLS and CDR2 is YYNGEE in the germline V gene. CDR3 length: 16 amino acids. This chain's CDR3 is CASSVEPKGAGNTIYF. Written as DNA, the CDR3 is TGTGCCAGCAGCGTAGAACCTAAGGGGGCTGGAAACACCATATATTTT.

In this sample, this clonotype turned up a few times. The CDR3, as DNA: TGCAGTGCTAGCTTGTCAGTGGGCGAGCAGTACTTC. This gives the protein CSASLSVGEQYF. The chain couples TRBV20-1 to TRBJ2-7, with D uncertain. V was pared by 3 bases and J by 6 bases, with 12 bases between. The germline CDR1 and CDR2 sequences are DFQATT and SNEGSKA (reference sequence). The CDR3 runs 12 residues.

The V and J genes are TRBV4-1 and TRBJ2-5, with TRBD1 matching 7 bases. CDR1 is MGHRA, CDR2 YSYEKL, per germline. CDR3 size: 14 residues. J lost 1 base, V lost 5 bases, and 4 bases had no gene match. The CDR3 reads CASSNTGVQETQYF. CDR3 bases: TGCGCCAGCAGCAACACAGGGGTCCAAGAGACCCAGTACTTC.

V and J are TRBV7-8 and TRBJ2-1, with D possibly matching TRBD2 (5 bases). This CDR3 is built from 17 residues. The V end was cut by 4 bases, the J end by 2 bases, with 18 bases between. Germline lookup yields CDR1 SGHVS and CDR2 FQNEAQ. CDR3 sequence reads: CASSSFGERTTYNEQFF. In nucleotides, the CDR3 is TGTGCCAGCAGCTCCTTCGGGGAGCGGACCACCTACAATGAGCAGTTCTTC.

Written as DNA, the CDR3 is TGTGCCAGTACTACATACGGGGCTTATAACTATGGCTACACCTTC. Its translation is CASTTYGAYNYGYTF. J is TRBJ1-2 and V is TRBV19, with a weak D call TRBD1 (5 bases). The V gene's germline CDR1 is LNHDA and CDR2 SQIVND (reference sequence). This CDR3 has 15 amino acids. With 7 bases removed from V and 1 base from J, the gap between germline ends came to 16 bases.

This clonotype has only a few counts. The J gene is TRBJ1-1, the V gene TRBV10-3; D is uncertain. V dropped 2 bases and J dropped 6 bases, with 7 bases sitting between them. Germline V gene lookup returns CDR1 ENHRY and CDR2 SYGVKD. This CDR3 is 12 amino acids long. CDR3 amino acids: CAISEVPPEAFF. For the CDR3, the DNA is TGTGCCATCAGTGAGGTCCCGCCTGAAGCTTTCTTT.

This clonotype was picked up a small number of times. This chain links TRBV3-1 with TRBJ1-2; D gene uncertain. The CDR3 runs to 14 residues. V lost 5 bases to trimming and J lost 1 base, with 11 bases between them. Germline CDR1 and CDR2: LGHDT and YNNKEL (reference sequence). In DNA, the CDR3 is TGTGCCAGCAGCTCCCAACCGCTTAACTATGGCTACACCTTC. This sequence encodes CASSSQPLNYGYTF.

This clonotype was found a few times. V usage is TRBV5-4 and J usage is TRBJ2-5; D remains unclear. CDR1 is SGHNT and CDR2 is YYREEE in the germline V gene (reference sequence). The CDR3 is made up of 13 amino acids. V was shortened by 3 bases and J by 5 bases, with 11 bases between the two germline ends. Written as DNA, the CDR3 is TGTGCCAGCAGCTCAGACTTCCGGGAGACCCAGTACTTC. This encodes CASSSDFRETQYF.

The V gene is TRBV6-2 or TRBV6-3, the J gene TRBJ1-5, with D possibly TRBD1 on 6 matching bases. CDR1 MNHEY and CDR2 SVGEGT come from the germline V gene. The CDR3 is made up of 12 amino acids. The V end was cut by 6 bases, the J end by 10 bases, with 13 bases between. Written as DNA, the CDR3 is TGTGCCAGCAGCGGACAGCCTTCTCCCCAGCATTTT. Its protein product is CASSGQPSPQHF.

This clonotype was picked up a small number of times. The rearrangement links TRBV20-1 to TRBJ2-5; 10 positions match TRBD1. CDR1 DFQATT and CDR2 SNEGSKA come from the germline V gene (reference sequence). There are 16 residues in the CDR3. Unmatched junction bases numbered 16, after V lost 6 bases and J lost 6 bases. CDR3 nucleotide sequence: TGCAGTGCCACTAGCCCGGGACAGGGGACATCGAAGACCCAGTACTTC. Translation gives CSATSPGQGTSKTQYF.

The V gene is TRBV19, the J gene TRBJ1-1; TRBD1 agrees at 11 bases. This CDR3 is 15 amino acids long. CDR1 is LNHDA, CDR2 SQIVND, per germline (reference sequence). V gave up 6 bases and J gave up 0 bases; unmatched junction bases: 3. The CDR3 is CASSGQGAVNTEAFF. CDR3 nucleotides: TGTGCCAGTAGCGGACAGGGGGCAGTGAACACTGAAGCTTTCTTT.

This clonotype has more than one count but fewer than ten. This rearrangement joins TRBV2 to TRBJ2-1, with D possibly being TRBD2 (6 bases). V was clipped by 5 bases and J by 0 bases, with 14 bases between them. Germline CDR1 reads SNHLY; CDR2 reads FYNNEI. CDR3 size: 16 residues. The CDR3 coding sequence is TGTGCCAGCAGTCGTACGGGGGACCTCTCCTACAATGAGCAGTTCTTC. The encoded protein is CASSRTGDLSYNEQFF.

This clonotype has just a few counts. The chain carries TRBV7-6 and TRBJ2-1, with no clear D. V lost 5 bases and J lost 0, with 14 bases in between. Germline-derived CDR1 and CDR2 are SGHVS and FNYEAQ. This CDR3 comprises 16 residues. As DNA, the CDR3 is TGTGCCAGCAGCCCCGCGAATCGGTACTCCTACAATGAGCAGTTCTTC. Amino acid sequence: CASSPANRYSYNEQFF.

The V gene is TRBV18, the J gene TRBJ1-1; a weak D match, TRBD1 (5 bases). V lost 4 bases and J 1 base, leaving 13 bases between the germline ends. Germline CDR1 reads KGHSH; CDR2 reads LQKENI. This CDR3 spans 15 amino acids. The CDR3 DNA sequence: TGTGCCAGCTCACTATTTGACAGCCCGAACACTGAAGCTTTCTTT. It encodes CASSLFDSPNTEAFF.

Only a few counts were recorded for this clonotype. The chain is built from TRBV20-1 and TRBJ2-3; D unclear. The germline V and J ends were trimmed by 0 bases and 3 bases, with 10 bases remaining between them. Germline-derived CDR1 and CDR2 are DFQATT and SNEGSKA (reference sequence). The CDR3 is 14 amino acids. The DNA of the CDR3 is TGCAGTGCTAGAGATCGCCTTCGTACAGATACGCAGTATTTT. Translating gives CSARDRLRTDTQYF.

This chain joins TRBV12-3 or TRBV12-4 and TRBJ2-5; D may be TRBD1 (5 bases). The germline V and J ends were trimmed by 6 bases and 1 base, with 15 bases remaining between them. The CDR3 spans 15 residues. The CDR3 region is CASSITPGLQETQYF. The CDR3 DNA reads TGTGCCAGCAGCATCACCCCAGGGCTCCAAGAGACCCAGTACTTC.

This clonotype was detected many times. This chain joins TRBV4-1 and TRBJ2-7; TRBD1 matches 7 bases. The CDR3 runs 15 residues. Trimming took 5 bases from V and 1 from J; bases not matched to a gene: 8. The germline CDR1 and CDR2 sequences are MGHRA and YSYEKL. CDR3 in amino acids: CASSYPGTESYEQYV. The CDR3 nucleotides are TGCGCCAGCAGCTACCCCGGGACAGAGTCCTACGAGCAGTACGTC.